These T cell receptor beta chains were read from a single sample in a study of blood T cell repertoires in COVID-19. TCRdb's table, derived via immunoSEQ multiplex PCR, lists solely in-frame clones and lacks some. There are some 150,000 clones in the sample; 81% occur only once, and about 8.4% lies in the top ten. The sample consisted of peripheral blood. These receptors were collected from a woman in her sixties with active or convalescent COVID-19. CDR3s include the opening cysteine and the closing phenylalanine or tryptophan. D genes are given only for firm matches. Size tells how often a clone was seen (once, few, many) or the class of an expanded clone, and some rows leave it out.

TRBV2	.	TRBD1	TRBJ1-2	TGTGCCAGCTCAAGACAGGGTCAAGGCTACACCTTC	CASSRQGQGYTF
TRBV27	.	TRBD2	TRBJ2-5	TGTGCCAGCAGTTTTTCTAGCGGGGGGTCACAAGAGACCCAGTACTTC	CASSFSSGGSQETQYF
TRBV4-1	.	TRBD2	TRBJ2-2	TGCGCCAGCAGCGCCTCCGGGACTAATCGCGGGGCGAGGACCGGGGAGCTGTTTTTT	CASSASGTNRGARTGELFF
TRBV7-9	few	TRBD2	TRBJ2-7	TGTGCCAGCAGCCTCAGGACTAGCGGGACCTACGAGCAGTACTTC	CASSLRTSGTYEQYF
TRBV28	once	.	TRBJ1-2	TGTGCCAGCAGTTTAAGGCAGGTTTATGGCTACACCTTC	CASSLRQVYGYTF
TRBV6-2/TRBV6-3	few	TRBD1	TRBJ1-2	TGTGCCAGCAGTCAAACCGGGACAGGGAATGGCTACACCTTC	CASSQTGTGNGYTF
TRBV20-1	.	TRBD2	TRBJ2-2	TGCAGTGCTAGTCGGGGGGGGAACACCGGGGAGCTGTTTTTT	CSASRGGNTGELFF
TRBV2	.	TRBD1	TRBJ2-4	TGTGCCAGCAGAGGACAGGGCGGCATTGCCAAAAACATTCAGTACTTC	CASRGQGGIAKNIQYF
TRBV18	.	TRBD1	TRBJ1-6	TGTGCCAGCTCACCAGTCAGGACAGGGGGCAGCTCCTATAATTCACCCCTCCACTTT	CASSPVRTGGSSYNSPLHF
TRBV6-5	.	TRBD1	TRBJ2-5	TGTGCCAGCAGTCCGGGACAGGGGGACCAAGAGACCCAGTACTTC	CASSPGQGDQETQYF
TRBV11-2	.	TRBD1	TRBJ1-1	TGTGCCAGCAGCCCCCTGGGGGGACAGGGGGCCCCGACCACTGAAGCTTTCTTT	CASSPLGGQGAPTTEAFF
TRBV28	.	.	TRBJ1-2	TGTGCCAGCAGTCCCGCGCGGGGGCAGGTCGGGGGCTACACCTTC	CASSPARGQVGGYTF
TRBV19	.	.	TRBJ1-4	TGTGCCAGTAGTGCGCGCGGGACGAATGAAAAACTGTTTTTT	CASSARGTNEKLFF
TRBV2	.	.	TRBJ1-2	TGTGCCAGCAGCGCGCTGAGGGAGATCAGTGGCTACACCTTC	CASSALREISGYTF
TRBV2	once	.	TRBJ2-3	TGTGCCAGCAGTTTAAGGACAGCCGGGGTAGATACGCAGTATTTT	CASSLRTAGVDTQYF
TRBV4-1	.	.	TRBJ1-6	TGCGCCAGCAGCCAAGATATGCGAGGTATCGGCACTAAAGTCGGACCCCTCCACTTT	CASSQDMRGIGTKVGPLHF
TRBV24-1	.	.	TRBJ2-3	TGTGCCACCGCTCCCTCTCCCTACCGAGATAGCACAGATACGCAGTATTTT	CATAPSPYRDSTDTQYF